The 13 T cell receptor beta chains below all came from one sample that was sequenced in a study of blood T cell repertoires in COVID-19. Some clones are missing from TCRdb's copy, which holds only in-frame ones; the method was immunoSEQ multiplex PCR. The sample records over 60,000 clones, 70% to 90% being singletons. The source material was peripheral blood. The receptors originated from a woman aged 80 or older with active COVID-19.

The chain recombines TRBV27 with TRBJ1-4, with D possibly being TRBD1 (5 bases). Deletions cut 6 bases from V and 7 bases from J, with 18 bases between. From germline, CDR1 is MNHEY and CDR2 SMNVEV (reference sequence). CDR3 length: 15 residues. CDR3 sequence reads: CASRPQALGREKLFF. DNA for the CDR3: TGTGCCAGCAGGCCTCAGGCCCTGGGGCGTGAAAAACTGTTTTTT.

The chain has TRBV4-2 and TRBJ1-5, with D hard to call. CDR1 LGHNA and CDR2 YNFKEQ come from the germline V gene. The V end was cut by 1 base, the J end by 7 bases, with 5 bases between. The CDR3 contains 12 residues. CDR3 DNA: TGTGCCAGCAGCCAAGGTCGGCAGCCCCAGCATTTT. Residues: CASSQGRQPQHF.

V is TRBV7-2 and J is TRBJ2-5, with 9 bases lining up with TRBD2. This CDR3 has 18 residues. Trimming cost V 0 bases and J 3 bases; bases outside gene matches: 11. CDR1 is SGHTA, CDR2 FQGNSA, per germline. The CDR3 DNA is TGTGCCAGCAGCTTAGCTCCGTTGGCTAGCGGGATCAAAGAGACCCAGTACTTC. As protein: CASSLAPLASGIKETQYF.

The chain has TRBV20-1 and TRBJ2-7, with D unclear. Germline loops: CDR1 DFQATT, CDR2 SNEGSKA (reference sequence). The CDR3 has 12 residues. V dropped 3 bases and J dropped 0 bases, with 6 bases sitting between them. CDR3 residues: CSASVSSYEQYF. The CDR3 DNA sequence: TGCAGTGCTAGTGTCTCCTCCTACGAGCAGTACTTC.

This rearrangement joins TRBV6-7 to TRBJ2-1, with 14 bases aligning to TRBD2. TRBV6-7 is treated as an ORF (open reading frame) with a function not yet certain. This CDR3 contains 17 residues. V lost 0 bases, J lost 13 bases, and 11 bases stayed unmatched. CDR3 amino acids: CASSYSPGTSGRLYQFF. The CDR3 DNA reads as TGTGCCAGCAGTTACTCACCCGGGACTAGCGGGAGACTGTATCAGTTCTTC.

The chain uses TRBV19 and TRBJ1-5; 8 positions match TRBD1. The V gene end was trimmed by 3 bases and the J gene end by 11 bases; junction bases not matched to a gene: 9. Per the germline V gene, CDR1 is LNHDA and CDR2 is SQIVND (reference sequence). The CDR3 loop spans 14 amino acids. The CDR3 reads CASSIQYRGGTQHF. In DNA form, the CDR3 reads TGTGCCAGTAGTATCCAATACAGGGGGGGGACCCAGCATTTT.

This chain joins TRBV7-9 and TRBJ2-5; D unclear. Trimming stripped 7 bases from V and 2 bases from J, with 8 bases between. CDR1 is SEHNR, CDR2 FQNEAQ, per germline (reference sequence). The CDR3 has 12 amino acids. The CDR3, as DNA: TGTGCCAGCACCCTAAGTCAAGAGACCCAGTACTTC. Its translation is CASTLSQETQYF. Combining the CDR3 with reference TRBV7-9 and TRBJ2-5 gives the whole variable domain DTGVSQNPRHKITKRGQNVTFRCDPISEHNRLYWYRQTLGQGPEFLTYFQNEAQLEKSRLLSDRFSAERPKGSFSTLEIQRTEQGDSAMYLCASTLSQETQYFGPGTRLLVL.

This sequence joins TRBV14 and TRBJ2-1, with 9 positions matching TRBD2. The junction had 2 bases not matched to a gene; V was cut back by 1 base and J by 4 bases. This CDR3 contains 15 residues. Germline values: CDR1 SGHDN, CDR2 FVKESK. Here the CDR3 DNA reads TGTGCCAGCAGCCAAGGACTAGCGGAGTACAATGAGCAGTTCTTC. Protein sequence: CASSQGLAEYNEQFF.

The chain links TRBV6-6 to TRBJ2-1, with 8 bases identical to TRBD1. V dropped 6 bases and J dropped 8; count of bases not matched to a gene: 15. The CDR3 is 16 residues long. Germline V CDR1 and CDR2: MNHNY, SVGAGI (reference sequence). For the CDR3, the DNA is TGTGCCAGCAGCCCAATCGGGACAGGCATCAAGGATGAGCAGTTCTTC. It specifies CASSPIGTGIKDEQFF.

This chain uses TRBV15 with TRBJ2-7; D ambiguous. Germline CDR1 reads LNHNV; CDR2 reads YYDKDF (reference sequence). V was clipped by 8 bases and J by 3 bases, with 20 bases between them. This CDR3 is built from 15 residues. In DNA form, the CDR3 reads TGTGCCACCGCATTACCTAGTACGGATATCTACGAGCAGTACTTC. Translating gives CATALPSTDIYEQYF.

The rearrangement uses TRBV4-1 and TRBJ2-3; D gene unclear. V gave up 0 bases and J gave up 9 bases, with 16 bases separating them. Germline V gene lookup returns CDR1 MGHRA and CDR2 YSYEKL. The CDR3 runs 15 residues. The CDR3 here is CASSQDYRDSPTQYF. As DNA, the CDR3 is TGCGCCAGCAGCCAAGATTATAGAGACTCTCCCACGCAGTATTTT.

The rearrangement links TRBV27 to TRBJ2-3; D is undetermined. The CDR3 consists of 14 residues. The ends were cut back, 5 bases at V and 1 base at J, with 10 bases in the middle. CDR1 and CDR2 from the germline V gene are MNHEY and SMNVEV (reference sequence). The CDR3 DNA reads as TGTGCCAGCAGTCCGTTAACGGGCACAGATACGCAGTATTTT. Its protein product is CASSPLTGTDTQYF.

The rearrangement uses TRBV6-2 or TRBV6-3 and TRBJ1-2, with 8 bases fitting TRBD1. With V trimmed by 2 bases and J by 7 bases, 6 bases remained unmatched. CDR1 and CDR2 from the germline V gene are MNHEY and SVGEGT. The CDR3 extends over 14 amino acids. In DNA, the CDR3 is TGTGCCAGCAGTTACATGCAGGGGGCCAGTGGCTACACCTTC. It translates to CASSYMQGASGYTF.